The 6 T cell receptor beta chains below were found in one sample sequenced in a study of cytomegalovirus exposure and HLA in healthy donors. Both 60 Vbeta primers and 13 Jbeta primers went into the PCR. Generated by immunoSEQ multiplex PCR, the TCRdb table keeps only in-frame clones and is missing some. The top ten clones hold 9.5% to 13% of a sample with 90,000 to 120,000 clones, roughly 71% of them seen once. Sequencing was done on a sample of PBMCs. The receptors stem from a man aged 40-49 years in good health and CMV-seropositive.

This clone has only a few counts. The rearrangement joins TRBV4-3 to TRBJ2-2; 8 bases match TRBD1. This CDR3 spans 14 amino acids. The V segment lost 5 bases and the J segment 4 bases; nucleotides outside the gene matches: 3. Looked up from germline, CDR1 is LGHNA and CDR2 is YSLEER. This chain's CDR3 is CASSYGQGTGELFF. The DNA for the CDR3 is TGCGCCAGCAGCTACGGACAGGGCACCGGGGAGCTGTTTTTT.

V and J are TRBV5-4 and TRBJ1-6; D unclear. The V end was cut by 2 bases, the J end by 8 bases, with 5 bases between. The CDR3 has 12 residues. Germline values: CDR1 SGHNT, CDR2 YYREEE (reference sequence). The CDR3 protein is CASSLRDSPLHF. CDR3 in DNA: TGTGCCAGCAGCTTACGGGATTCACCCCTCCACTTT.

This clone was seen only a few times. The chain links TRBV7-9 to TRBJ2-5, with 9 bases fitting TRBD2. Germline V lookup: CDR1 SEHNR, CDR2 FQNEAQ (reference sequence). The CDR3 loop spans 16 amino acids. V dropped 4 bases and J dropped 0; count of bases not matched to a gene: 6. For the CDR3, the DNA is TGTGCCAGCAGCTATAGGACTAGCGAGTACCAAGAGACCCAGTACTTC. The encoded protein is CASSYRTSEYQETQYF.

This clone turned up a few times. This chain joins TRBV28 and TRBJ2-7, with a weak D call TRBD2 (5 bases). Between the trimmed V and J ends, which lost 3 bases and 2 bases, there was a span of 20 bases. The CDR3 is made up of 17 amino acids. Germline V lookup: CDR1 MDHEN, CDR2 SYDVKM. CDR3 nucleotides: TGTGCCAGCAGTTTCCAGATTAAGTTTTCGGGAACCTACGAGCAGTACTTC. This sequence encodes CASSFQIKFSGTYEQYF.

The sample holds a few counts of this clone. CDR3 sequence reads: CASSFSASGPPREQYV. The CDR3, as DNA: TGTGCCAGCAGCTTTAGCGCTAGCGGTCCCCCTAGGGAGCAGTACGTC. The J gene is TRBJ2-7, the V gene TRBV7-9; 7 bases match TRBD2. The germline V gene has CDR1 SEHNR and CDR2 FQNEAQ (reference sequence). Unmatched junction bases numbered 15, after V lost 3 bases and J lost 7 bases. This CDR3 comprises 16 residues.

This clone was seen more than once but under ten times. CDR3 DNA: TGTGCCAGCAGCTTGGTCCAGGTTGGTGGCTACACCTTC. Its translation: CASSLVQVGGYTF. The gene calls are TRBV5-6 and TRBJ1-2; D uncertain. The CDR3 loop spans 13 amino acids. Germline V CDR1 and CDR2: SGHDT, YYEEEE. Trimming left V 0 bases short and J 7 bases short, with 10 bases between.